This TCR beta chain was captured by sequencing in a study of T-cell reconstitution after alpha-beta-depleted transplantation in children. General study results and limits: Newly produced T cells mostly accounted for T-cell counts and diversity one year post-transplant. By about two months after transplant, alpha-beta T cells reportedly arose from several hundred graft clones that had expanded. Some patients owed their high day-60 TCRbeta diversity to surviving recipient T cells and thymic progenitors.

Using unique molecular identifiers, the investigators prepared the TCRbeta library. TCRdb reprocessed the PCR reads via MiXCR and lists one record per CDR3 protein. Among a few hundred thousand distinct CDR3 sequences listed, roughly 7.8% were seen once. This clonotype has a count of ten or more. Its antigen is currently unknown. Looked up from germline, CDR1 is SGHAT and CDR2 is FQNNGV. V lost 1 base, J lost 5 bases, and 20 bases lay in between. There are 17 residues in the CDR3. The chain couples TRBV11-2 to TRBJ1-2; no reliable D call. This sequence originates from a female patient aged 2-10 years who had a stem cell transplant for Fanconi anemia, so the T cells may come from the graft donor. The sample consisted of peripheral blood, taken 360 days after TCRalphabeta/CD19-depleted stem cell transplant. This CDR3 reads CASSLVLGEGSEYGYTF. In DNA, the CDR3 is TGTGCCAGCAGCTTAGTTCTGGGAGAAGGGTCGGAATATGGCTACACCTTC.